This T cell receptor (beta chain) was captured in a study of monozygotic twins with inflammatory bowel disease. Study results and limitations: Healthy co-twins showed greater TCRbeta diversity (inverse Simpson) than IBD patients. Separate T cell subtypes could not be resolved from one another.

Details on this clonotype: Its antigen is still unknown.

Germline assignment: CDR1 SGHTA and CDR2 FQGNSA. The CDR3 covers 17 residues. Total RNA amounting to 3,000 to 4,500 ng went into each TCR library. The study subjected TCRalpha and TCRbeta cDNA to two nested PCRs of 16 and 9 cycles. After re-calling the 5' RACE reads, TCRdb lists one entry per CDR3 protein, DNA absent. Its table lists more than 95,000 distinct CDR3 sequences. This clonotype originated in a human donor with ulcerative colitis or Crohn's disease, or a healthy co-twin of an affected twin (not recorded which). This chain joins TRBV7-2 and TRBJ2-7; TCRdb indicates TRBD2, and absent DNA this call remains unverified. Sequenced: blood. The CDR3 is CASSSLPRGRERYEQYF.